This passage covers 3 T cell receptor beta chains from one sample sequenced in a study of blood T cell repertoires in COVID-19. The table came from immunoSEQ multiplex PCR; TCRdb's copy has only in-frame clones and leaves some out. This repertoire shows some 14,000 clones, around nine tenths found once; its top ten account for around 16%. Sequences were obtained from peripheral blood. The receptors were gathered from a human donor with active COVID-19. The donor label of this sample is uncertain.

V is TRBV5-4 and J is TRBJ2-3; TRBD2 is a possible D gene (6 bases). Germline V gives CDR1 SGHNT, CDR2 YYREEE (reference sequence). The CDR3 is 16 residues long. Trimming pared 4 bases from V and 3 bases from J, leaving 18 bases between. The CDR3 DNA reads as TGTGCCAGCAGCCGGCCCCACGGTCGGGGGACAGATACGCAGTATTTT. Translating gives CASSRPHGRGTDTQYF. Full variable domain (missing parts from reference TRBV5-4 and TRBJ2-3): ETGVTQSPTHLIKTRGQQVTLRCSSQSGHNTVSWYQQALGQGPQFIFQYYREEENGRGNFPPRFSGLQFPNYSSELNVNALELDDSALYLCASSRPHGRGTDTQYFGPGTRLTVL.

This sequence joins TRBV12-3 or TRBV12-4 and TRBJ1-2; D is uncertain. The CDR3 has 13 residues. Trimming shortened V by 3 bases and J by 5 bases, and 10 bases separated the two germline ends. The CDR3, as DNA: TGTGCCAGCAGTTTCCGCGGATCTTATGGCTACACCTTC. Protein: CASSFRGSYGYTF.

The gene calls are TRBV19 and TRBJ2-7; possible D gene TRBD1, 6 bases. Deletions cut 5 bases from V and 6 bases from J, with 17 bases between. Germline assignment: CDR1 LNHDA and CDR2 SQIVND (reference sequence). This CDR3 has 14 residues. The CDR3 protein is CASSFSGVKTEQYF. As DNA, the CDR3 is TGTGCCAGTAGTTTCTCAGGGGTGAAGACCGAGCAGTACTTC.